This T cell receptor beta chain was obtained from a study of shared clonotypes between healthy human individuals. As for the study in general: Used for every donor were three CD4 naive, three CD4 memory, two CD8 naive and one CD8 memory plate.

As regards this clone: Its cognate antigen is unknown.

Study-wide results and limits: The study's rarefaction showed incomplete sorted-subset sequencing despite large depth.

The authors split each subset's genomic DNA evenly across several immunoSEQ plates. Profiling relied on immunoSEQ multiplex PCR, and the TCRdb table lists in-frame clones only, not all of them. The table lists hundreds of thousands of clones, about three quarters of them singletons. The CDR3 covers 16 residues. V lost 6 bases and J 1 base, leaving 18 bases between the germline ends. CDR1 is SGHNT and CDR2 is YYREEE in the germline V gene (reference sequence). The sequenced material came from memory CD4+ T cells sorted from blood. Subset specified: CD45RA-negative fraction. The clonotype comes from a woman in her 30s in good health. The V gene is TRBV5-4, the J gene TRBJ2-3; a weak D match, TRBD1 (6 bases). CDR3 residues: CASTPPTGSGTDTQYF. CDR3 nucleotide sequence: TGTGCCAGCACCCCCCCTACAGGGAGCGGCACAGATACGCAGTATTTT.